The 26 T cell receptor beta chains below all came from one sample that was sequenced in a study of OX40 agonist ivuxolimab in advanced cancers. Produced via immunoSEQ multiplex PCR; TCRdb's table is partial and in-frame only. The repertoire holds about 64,000 clones, with 88% as singletons. This specimen was CD4+ or CD8+ T cells sorted from blood, taken in a trial of the OX40 agonist ivuxolimab. The receptors were sampled from an adult with an advanced solid tumor such as melanoma, head and neck, liver or kidney cancer.

This sequence joins TRBV7-9 and TRBJ2-2, with D uncertain. Germline V CDR1 and CDR2: SEHNR, FQNEAQ (reference sequence). V shed 3 bases and J shed 5 bases, with 4 bases lying between them. CDR3 length: 12 amino acids. CDR3 sequence (DNA): TGTGCCAGCAGCTTTAGGACCGGGGAGCTGTTTTTT. Protein product: CASSFRTGELFF.

The chain recombines TRBV19 with TRBJ2-2; TRBD2 matches at 12 bases. The V and J ends lost 4 bases and 7 bases, in that order; junction bases with no gene match: 4. The CDR3 contains 15 residues. Germline CDR1 is LNHDA and CDR2 is SQIVND (reference sequence). Written as DNA, the CDR3 is TGTGCCAGTAGTAGGACTAGCGGGACGGGCGGGGAGCTGTTTTTT. It codes for CASSRTSGTGGELFF.

The chain couples TRBV4-1 to TRBJ1-4, with D unclear. The CDR3 is made up of 16 amino acids. Germline CDR1 MGHRA, CDR2 YSYEKL. The V end was cut by 0 bases, the J end by 0 bases, with 8 bases between. This CDR3 reads CASSQDLQTTNEKLFF. CDR3 DNA: TGCGCCAGCAGCCAAGATTTACAGACAACTAATGAAAAACTGTTTTTT.

This clone has a single count. The chain couples TRBV5-4 to TRBJ2-1; 10 bases match TRBD1. Germline trimming cut 3 bases from V and 2 bases from J; bases unmatched to any gene: 2. Germline CDR1 reads SGHNT; CDR2 reads YYREEE (reference sequence). This CDR3 is 15 amino acids long. CDR3 in amino acids: CASSYGTGAYNEQFF. The CDR3 nucleotides are TGTGCCAGCAGCTATGGGACAGGGGCCTACAATGAGCAGTTCTTC.

In nucleotides, the CDR3 is TGTGCCAGCAGCCCGGGGAGGCGGGGTAGCAATGAGCAGTTCTTC. As protein: CASSPGRRGSNEQFF. The chain recombines TRBV7-3 with TRBJ2-1; D is perhaps TRBD2 (6 bases). V lost 5 bases, J lost 6 bases, and 17 bases lay in between. From germline, CDR1 is SGHTA and CDR2 FQGTGA. This CDR3 has 15 amino acids.

The chain links TRBV25-1 to TRBJ2-5; TRBD1 or TRBD2 may be the D gene (5 bases each). With 2 bases removed from V and 7 bases from J, the gap between germline ends came to 20 bases. Germline values: CDR1 MGHDK, CDR2 SYGVNS. There are 16 residues in the CDR3. In DNA form, the CDR3 reads TGTGCCAGCAGTGAACTGGCTGGAGAGGGGATTGGGACCCAGTACTTC. It codes for CASSELAGEGIGTQYF. Filled out from reference TRBV25-1 and TRBJ2-5, the complete variable domain reads EADIYQTPRYLVIGTGKKITLECSQTMGHDKMYWYQQDPGMELHLIHYSYGVNSTEKGDLSSESTVSRIRTEHFPLTLESARPSHTSQYLCASSELAGEGIGTQYFGPGTRLLVL.

This sequence joins TRBV28 and TRBJ1-2; D remains ambiguous. The CDR3 totals 13 residues. The germline CDR1 and CDR2 sequences are MDHEN and SYDVKM. Trimming left V 3 bases short and J 5 bases short, with 10 bases between. CDR3 residues: CASSFVAEYGYTF. As DNA, the CDR3 is TGTGCCAGCAGTTTCGTCGCTGAGTATGGCTACACCTTC.

This clone turned up a few times. In nucleotides, the CDR3 is TGTGCCAGTAGTACCGGGCCGGGCGACAGTCGAGGGGGCTTTAATGAAAAACTGTTTTTT. It specifies CASSTGPGDSRGGFNEKLFF. The chain carries TRBV19 and TRBJ1-4, with TRBD1 matching 7 bases. The CDR3 spans 20 residues. CDR1 and CDR2 from the germline V gene are LNHDA and SQIVND (reference sequence). The J segment lost 4 bases and the V segment lost 4 bases, leaving 21 bases of the junction unmatched.

V and J are TRBV7-2 and TRBJ1-5; no definite D call. The CDR3 sequence is 13 residues long. Per the germline V gene, CDR1 is SGHTA and CDR2 is FQGNSA. V lost 5 bases to trimming and J lost 0 bases, with 5 bases between them. The CDR3 region is CASSAVSNQPQHF. The CDR3 region has the DNA TGTGCCAGCAGCGCGGTTAGCAATCAGCCCCAGCATTTT.

V and J are TRBV19 and TRBJ2-3; possibly TRBD2 for D (5 bases). This CDR3 has 18 residues. Germline CDR1 and CDR2: LNHDA and SQIVND (reference sequence). Deletions cut 2 bases from V and 0 bases from J, with 18 bases between. CDR3 DNA: TGTGCCAGTAGTATACAATCTGGGAGTCTCTCTAGCACAGATACGCAGTATTTT. Its protein is CASSIQSGSLSSTDTQYF.

This chain connects TRBV11-2 to TRBJ2-5, with D perhaps TRBD2 (7 bases). Looked up from germline, CDR1 is SGHAT and CDR2 is FQNNGV. CDR3 size: 17 residues. V dropped 5 bases and J dropped 0 bases, with 19 bases sitting between them. The CDR3 nucleotides are TGTGCCAGCAGCCCTCGGGGGGCGGGCGCTCACCAAGAGACCCAGTACTTC. It codes for CASSPRGAGAHQETQYF.

The CDR3 spells CARLWDTDTQYF. CDR3 sequence (DNA): TGTGCCAGACTATGGGACACAGATACGCAGTATTTT. The J gene is TRBJ2-3, the V gene TRBV5-3; D is undetermined. TRBV5-3 is sorted into the ORF group, with uncertain function. V was pared by 7 bases and J by 2 bases, with 8 bases between. The CDR3 is 12 amino acids.

The chain is built from TRBV19 and TRBJ2-7; 9 bases match TRBD2. Trimming cost V 5 bases and J 7 bases; bases outside gene matches: 12. CDR1 LNHDA and CDR2 SQIVND come from the germline V gene (reference sequence). CDR3 size: 15 residues. The CDR3 nucleotides are TGTGCCAGTAGTGCCCGTTTAGCGGGAGAGAAAGAGCAGTACTTC. Residues: CASSARLAGEKEQYF.

This clone has only one observation. The chain combines TRBV5-6 with TRBJ2-2; possible D gene TRBD1, 5 bases. The CDR3 sequence is 14 residues long. Germline-derived CDR1 and CDR2 are SGHDT and YYEEEE. V lost 0 bases and J lost 8, with 11 bases in between. The CDR3 DNA sequence: TGTGCCAGCAGCTTGGCAGGGTTCCCGGGGGAGCTGTTTTTT. It specifies CASSLAGFPGELFF.

The gene calls are TRBV5-4 and TRBJ2-5; 11 bases are shared with TRBD2. The CDR3 is 15 amino acids. Looked up from germline, CDR1 is SGHNT and CDR2 is YYREEE (reference sequence). After removal of 0 bases from V and 4 bases from J, the junction contained 2 bases not matched to a gene. CDR3 in amino acids: CASSLVAGGPETQYF. Written as DNA, the CDR3 is TGTGCCAGCAGCTTGGTAGCGGGAGGGCCAGAGACCCAGTACTTC.

This rearrangement joins TRBV7-2 to TRBJ2-1, with 11 bases lining up with TRBD2. Germline V gives CDR1 SGHTA, CDR2 FQGNSA. Trimming at V came to 4 bases and at J to 8 bases, leaving 10 bases not matched to a gene. This CDR3 is built from 16 residues. CDR3 nucleotides: TGTGCCAGCAGCTCCTCGGCACTAGCGGGAGTGGATGAGCAGTTCTTC. This sequence encodes CASSSSALAGVDEQFF.

The chain recombines TRBV5-4 with TRBJ1-4; D remains ambiguous. This CDR3 has 12 amino acids. With 4 bases removed from V and 10 bases from J, the gap between germline ends came to 11 bases. Germline-derived CDR1 and CDR2 are SGHNT and YYREEE (reference sequence). The CDR3 loop is CASSRREGKLFF. DNA of the CDR3: TGTGCCAGCAGCAGACGGGAGGGAAAACTGTTTTTT.

The chain links TRBV5-4 to TRBJ2-7; 8 positions agree with TRBD1. The trim removed 0 bases at V and 2 bases at J, leaving 4 bases unmatched. The CDR3 is 15 amino acids. CDR1 and CDR2 (germline): SGHNT, YYREEE (reference sequence). CDR3 residues: CASSLGGQAPYEQYF. CDR3 bases: TGTGCCAGCAGCTTGGGGGGACAGGCCCCCTACGAGCAGTACTTC. The full variable domain, completed using reference TRBV5-4 and TRBJ2-7, is ETGVTQSPTHLIKTRGQQVTLRCSSQSGHNTVSWYQQALGQGPQFIFQYYREEENGRGNFPPRFSGLQFPNYSSELNVNALELDDSALYLCASSLGGQAPYEQYFGPGTRLTVT.

The rearrangement joins TRBV11-2 to TRBJ1-1; D gene ambiguous. The V end lost 5 bases, the J end lost 1 base, and 8 bases lay between the germline ends. Germline V gene lookup returns CDR1 SGHAT and CDR2 FQNNGV. CDR3 length equals 13 residues. The DNA for the CDR3 is TGTGCCAGCAGCCCCCCCCAGAACACTGAAGCTTTCTTT. Protein sequence: CASSPPQNTEAFF.

The V and J genes are TRBV14 and TRBJ1-3, with a tentative D call TRBD1 (5 bases). The CDR3 is made up of 15 amino acids. CDR1 is SGHDN, CDR2 FVKESK, per germline. V was shortened by 3 bases and J by 0 bases, with 9 bases between the two germline ends. CDR3 DNA sequence: TGTGCCAGCAGCCAGGGACGGTTCTCTGGAAACACCATATATTTT. It encodes CASSQGRFSGNTIYF.

This chain connects TRBV2 to TRBJ1-1, with D unresolved. The CDR3 contains 13 residues. Per the germline V gene, CDR1 is SNHLY and CDR2 is FYNNEI. Trimming took off 5 bases at V and 1 base at J, with 8 bases between the two ends. Written as DNA, the CDR3 is TGTGCCAGCAGTACCGCCCCGAACACTGAAGCTTTCTTT. Translated, it gives CASSTAPNTEAFF.

This chain joins TRBV2 and TRBJ2-1; 9 bases map to TRBD2. Trimming removed 2 bases from V and 6 bases from J; junction bases left unmatched: 8. This CDR3 contains 16 residues. The germline CDR1 and CDR2 sequences are SNHLY and FYNNEI. CDR3 amino acids: CASSEKASGVRNEQFF. For the CDR3, the DNA is TGTGCCAGCAGTGAAAAAGCTAGCGGGGTTCGCAATGAGCAGTTCTTC.

The chain recombines TRBV6-9 with TRBJ2-7, with 8 bases lining up with TRBD1. Trimming took 0 bases from V and 5 from J; bases not matched to a gene: 6. Germline CDR1 is MNHGY and CDR2 is SVAAGI. CDR3 length: 15 residues. CDR3 DNA: TGTGCCAGCAGTTATTCGCTACAGGGGGTCGACGAGCAGTACTTC. It is translated as CASSYSLQGVDEQYF.

The chain employs TRBV20-1 and TRBJ1-1; D might be TRBD1 (6 bases). The CDR3 is 11 amino acids. The germline V gene encodes CDR1 DFQATT and CDR2 SNEGSKA (reference sequence). Between the trimmed V and J ends, which lost 5 bases and 10 bases, there was a span of 14 bases. CDR3: CSASRGTGAFF. CDR3 sequence (DNA): TGCAGTGCTTCTAGGGGGACCGGAGCTTTCTTT.

This rearrangement joins TRBV27 to TRBJ2-7; 7 bases are a match to TRBD1. The CDR3 loop spans 11 amino acids. After removal of 6 bases from V and 9 bases from J, the junction contained 5 bases not matched to a gene. Germline V gene lookup returns CDR1 MNHEY and CDR2 SMNVEV (reference sequence). CDR3 region: CASRQGIGQYF. The CDR3 region has the DNA TGTGCCAGCAGACAGGGGATCGGGCAGTACTTC.

The chain couples TRBV27 to TRBJ2-7, with 8 positions matching TRBD1. This CDR3 has 18 residues. V lost 0 bases and J lost 4; bases outside the gene matches: 14. CDR1 MNHEY and CDR2 SMNVEV come from the germline V gene (reference sequence). The CDR3 protein is CASSLSISQTGVGYEQYF. The CDR3, as DNA: TGTGCCAGCAGTTTATCGATTAGCCAGACAGGGGTGGGGTACGAGCAGTACTTC.